This T cell receptor (beta chain) was observed in a study of blood T cell repertoires in COVID-19. Study information: Samples of COVID-19 (acute and convalescent) were obtained from the United States, Italy and Spain.

Data came from immunoSEQ multiplex PCR; TCRdb stores just in-frame clones and leaves some out. The sample records roughly 300,000 clones, just over 85% being singletons. The CDR3 length is 13 residues. The V end was cut by 6 bases, the J end by 0 bases, with 6 bases between. The study recruited people aged about 18 to 95 years across roughly 23 US areas. Participant-reported clinical history was the basis for cohort assignment. Sequenced sample: PBMCs or T cells enriched from blood (not recorded which). This chain uses TRBV12-3 or TRBV12-4 with TRBJ2-1; D not certain. This TCR derives from a woman aged 18 to 35 who had recovered from COVID-19. As DNA, the CDR3 is TGTGCCAGCAGCCCCCGCTCCTACAATGAGCAGTTCTTC. It yields the protein CASSPRSYNEQFF.